Listed below are T cell receptor beta chains from one sample, sequenced in a study of graft-versus-host responses after intestinal transplantation. Sequencing was performed with immunoSEQ multiplex PCR; in TCRdb, only in-frame clones are kept and a portion is missing. The data show about 98,000 clones, roughly 83% seen once. This specimen consisted of PBMCs, obtained 255 days after intestinal transplant. The receptors come from a human patient who received an intestinal transplant, so some T cells may come from the graft donor. The CDR3 runs from the conserved cysteine through the conserved F or W. A D gene is named only where the DNA matches it firmly. Some rows mark clone size as missing; the rest say once, few, many or name a class of expanded clone.

CDR3	DNA	D	V	J	size	length
CASSGYEQFF	TGTGCCAGCAGTGGTTATGAGCAGTTCTTC	-	TRBV2	TRBJ2-1	-	10
CSVPSGPSSLQYF	TGCAGCGTCCCGTCGGGGCCTAGCAGTCTCCAGTACTTC	-	TRBV29-1	TRBJ2-5	few	13
CASSYGQENQPQHF	TGTGCCAGCAGTTATGGACAGGAGAATCAGCCCCAGCATTTT	TRBD1	TRBV6-1	TRBJ1-5	few	14
CASSQVRGDTEAFF	TGTGCCAGCAGCCAAGTACGGGGAGACACTGAAGCTTTCTTT	-	TRBV4-2	TRBJ1-1	-	14
CATTRDRLADSYNEQFF	TGTGCCACCACCCGAGATCGACTAGCGGATTCCTACAATGAGCAGTTCTTC	TRBD2	TRBV27	TRBJ2-1	-	17
CASSLDRATEAFF	TGCGCCAGCAGCTTGGACAGGGCCACTGAAGCTTTCTTT	-	TRBV5-1	TRBJ1-1	-	13
CASSSPATGRGNYEQYF	TGTGCCAGCAGTTCTCCCGCGACAGGGCGGGGGAACTACGAGCAGTACTTC	-	TRBV28	TRBJ2-7	-	17
CASSLSGAGGDYGYTF	TGCGCCAGCAGCTTGTCGGGGGCAGGGGGGGACTATGGCTACACCTTC	TRBD1	TRBV5-1	TRBJ1-2	-	16
CASHTTGEGGNTIYF	TGTGCCAGCCACACAACAGGGGAAGGAGGAAACACCATATATTTT	TRBD1	TRBV6-5	TRBJ1-3	-	15
CASSFGRGWTEAFF	TGTGCCAGCAGCTTTGGAAGGGGTTGGACTGAAGCTTTCTTT	-	TRBV5-4	TRBJ1-1	-	14
CASSSPGTSYEQYF	TGTGCCAGCAGTAGCCCCGGGACTTCCTACGAGCAGTACTTC	-	TRBV28	TRBJ2-7	-	14
CASSFVTLNTGELFF	TGTGCCAGCAGTTTTGTTACCCTGAACACCGGGGAGCTGTTTTTT	-	TRBV28	TRBJ2-2	-	15
CASSATGDRELTNEKLFF	TGTGCCAGCAGCGCGACGGGGGACAGGGAATTGACTAATGAAAAACTGTTTTTT	TRBD1	TRBV5-5	TRBJ1-4	-	18
CASSIGRGRDYEQYF	TGTGCCAGTAGTATTGGCCGGGGGCGCGACTACGAGCAGTACTTC	-	TRBV19	TRBJ2-7	-	15
CASSLVPLDRVAKNIQYF	TGTGCCAGCAGCTTAGTTCCGTTGGACAGAGTAGCCAAAAACATTCAGTACTTC	-	TRBV7-6	TRBJ2-4	-	18
CASSLTGLADEKLFF	TGCGCCAGCAGCTTAACAGGGTTGGCGGATGAAAAACTGTTTTTT	-	TRBV5-1	TRBJ1-4	-	15
CASSRTGGNQPQHF	TGTGCCAGCAGTAGGACAGGGGGTAATCAGCCCCAGCATTTT	TRBD1	TRBV6-5	TRBJ1-5	-	14
CASSKAGREFKDYGYTF	TGTGCCAGCAGCAAAGCGGGCAGGGAGTTTAAAGACTATGGCTACACCTTC	-	TRBV5-4	TRBJ1-2	-	17
CASSLRSGGGADTQYF	TGCGCCAGCAGCTTGAGAAGCGGGGGCGGGGCAGATACGCAGTATTTT	TRBD2	TRBV5-1	TRBJ2-3	-	16
CASSPWTGGEDEQFF	TGCGCCAGCAGCCCATGGACAGGGGGTGAGGATGAGCAGTTCTTC	TRBD1	TRBV5-1	TRBJ2-1	-	15
CASSERTQALLTEAFF	TGTGCCAGCAGTGAACGGACACAGGCCCTGCTCACTGAAGCTTTCTTT	-	TRBV6-1	TRBJ1-1	-	16
CASSKEGDAYEQYF	TGTGCCAGCAGTAAGGAGGGGGACGCCTACGAGCAGTACTTC	-	TRBV6-1	TRBJ2-7	once	14
CASSNGVGGQPQHF	TGTGCCAGCAGCAACGGGGTGGGGGGTCAGCCCCAGCATTTT	-	TRBV6-5	TRBJ1-5	once	14
CASSHLNPAYGRTEAFF	TGTGCCAGCAGCCATCTTAATCCCGCTTATGGGCGGACTGAAGCTTTCTTT	-	TRBV16	TRBJ1-1	-	17
CASSPVSGLNTEAFF	TGTGCCAGCTCACCAGTTTCAGGTTTGAACACTGAAGCTTTCTTT	-	TRBV18	TRBJ1-1	-	15
CASKLGQGSEWETQYF	TGCGCCAGCAAGTTAGGACAGGGGAGTGAGTGGGAGACCCAGTACTTC	TRBD1	TRBV4-1	TRBJ2-5	-	16
CSVEDGGERDYEQYF	TGCAGCGTTGAAGATGGCGGGGAGCGGGACTACGAGCAGTACTTC	TRBD2	TRBV29-1	TRBJ2-7	once	15
CASSPFGGEYEQYF	TGCGCCAGCAGCCCTTTCGGGGGTGAATACGAGCAGTACTTC	-	TRBV4-1	TRBJ2-7	-	14
CASSPNEGQRCF	TGTGCCAGCAGCCCGAACGAAGGCCAGCGGTGCTTC	-	TRBV21-1	TRBJ2-7	-	12
CASSSGSTWENIQYF	TGTGCCAGCAGCTCAGGATCCACCTGGGAAAACATTCAGTACTTC	-	TRBV5-4	TRBJ2-4	-	15
CASTTGDYGYTF	TGTGCCAGCACGACAGGGGACTATGGCTACACCTTC	TRBD1	TRBV18	TRBJ1-2	-	12
CASSLAGGVPSYEQYF	TGTGCCAGCAGTTTAGCGGGAGGGGTCCCCTCCTACGAGCAGTACTTC	TRBD2	TRBV27	TRBJ2-7	-	16
CASSVDGNEKLFF	TGTGCCAGCAGCGTAGACGGGAATGAAAAACTGTTTTTT	-	TRBV9	TRBJ1-4	-	13
CASTSQPLKGEAFF	TGTGCCAGCACCAGCCAGCCCCTAAAGGGTGAAGCTTTCTTT	-	TRBV28	TRBJ1-1	-	14
CASRSTGDFGNTIYF	TGTGCCAGCAGGTCGACAGGGGATTTCGGAAACACCATATATTTT	TRBD1	TRBV6-5	TRBJ1-3	-	15
CASSLRGGPPFYEQYF	TGCGCCAGCAGCTTGAGAGGGGGCCCTCCGTTCTACGAGCAGTACTTC	TRBD1	TRBV5-1	TRBJ2-7	-	16
CASSSTVLGQGSQTQYF	TGTGCCAGCAGTTCTACGGTCCTCGGACAGGGTTCACAGACCCAGTACTTC	TRBD1	TRBV28	TRBJ2-5	-	17
CASSVGAYSLTGELFF	TGTGCCAGCAGTGTGGGGGCCTACTCTCTCACCGGGGAGCTGTTTTTT	-	TRBV2	TRBJ2-2	-	16
CASSLGTAPSTDTQYF	TGTGCCAGCAGTTTAGGGACGGCACCAAGCACAGATACGCAGTATTTT	-	TRBV27	TRBJ2-3	-	16
CASSLAVRSGTEAFF	TGTGCCAGCAGCTTAGCCGTCAGGTCGGGCACTGAAGCTTTCTTT	-	TRBV7-8	TRBJ1-1	-	15
CASSPTGYPYEQYF	TGTGCCAGCAGTCCGACAGGTTACCCCTACGAGCAGTACTTC	-	TRBV28	TRBJ2-7	-	14
CASSLGGAIEYTQYF	TGTGCCAGCAGCTTAGGCGGGGCGATCGAATATACGCAGTATTTT	-	TRBV7-2	TRBJ2-3	-	15
CASSLEVGSSYNEQFF	TGTGCCAGCAGTTTAGAGGTGGGGAGCTCCTACAATGAGCAGTTCTTC	-	TRBV27	TRBJ2-1	-	16
CASARSQRISSYNEQFF	TGTGCCAGCGCACGGAGTCAGCGGATTAGCTCCTACAATGAGCAGTTCTTC	-	TRBV2	TRBJ2-1	-	17
CASSLEASSFREQYF	TGTGCCAGCAGCTTGGAGGCTAGCTCCTTCCGCGAGCAGTACTTC	-	TRBV5-6	TRBJ2-7	-	15
CASSLTGAATEAFF	TGTGCCAGCAGTTTAACGGGGGCGGCCACTGAAGCTTTCTTT	-	TRBV28	TRBJ1-1	-	14
CASSEARGGDTQYF	TGTGCCAGCAGTGAAGCGCGCGGGGGGGATACGCAGTATTTT	TRBD2	TRBV6-1	TRBJ2-3	-	14
CASSPPGGELEETQYF	TGTGCCAGTAGCCCACCGGGGGGGGAATTGGAGGAGACCCAGTACTTC	TRBD2	TRBV19	TRBJ2-5	-	16
CASSEAIGRASYEQYF	TGCGCCAGCAGTGAGGCGATCGGGAGGGCGTCCTACGAGCAGTACTTC	TRBD2	TRBV10-2	TRBJ2-7	-	16